The 16 T cell receptor beta chains reported below all come from one sample, sequenced in a study of OX40 agonist ivuxolimab in advanced cancers. The method was the immunoSEQ multiplex PCR assay. TCRdb re-hosts the immuneACCESS table, in-frame sequences only. Its copies lack some clones; in the studies checked, an unresolved V gene accounts for under half of them, and the cause for the rest is not known. The sample table records roughly 80,000 clones; around 85% of these occur just once. Together, the top ten hold 1.5% to 2% of the sample. This specimen was CD4+ or CD8+ T cells sorted from blood, taken in a trial of the OX40 agonist ivuxolimab. These TCRs come from an adult with an advanced solid tumor such as melanoma, head and neck, liver or kidney cancer.

The chain combines TRBV15 with TRBJ2-7, with D uncertain. Germline CDR1 LNHNV, CDR2 YYDKDF (reference sequence). V gave up 1 base and J gave up 4 bases, with 14 bases separating them. The CDR3 runs 15 residues. The CDR3 sequence is CATSRVADPRYEQYF. CDR3 in DNA: TGTGCCACCAGCAGAGTGGCAGACCCAAGGTACGAGCAGTACTTC.

The chain employs TRBV5-1 and TRBJ2-7, with TRBD2 matching over 7 bases. The germline V gene has CDR1 SGHRS and CDR2 YFSETQ. The CDR3 length is 14 residues. V lost 4 bases, J lost 4 bases, and 8 bases stayed unmatched. The CDR3 loop reads CASSILGLEYEQYF. CDR3 coding DNA: TGCGCCAGCAGCATTTTAGGACTAGAGTACGAGCAGTACTTC.

This rearrangement joins TRBV10-1 to TRBJ1-3; tentatively, D is TRBD1 (6 bases). The CDR3 extends over 16 amino acids. The germline CDR1 and CDR2 sequences are WNHNN and SYGVQD (reference sequence). Trimming pared 6 bases from V and 0 bases from J, leaving 15 bases between. CDR3 sequence (DNA): TGCGCCAGCAGCCCGACCTCAGGGGCCTCTGGAAACACCATATATTTT. It is translated as CASSPTSGASGNTIYF.

The chain links TRBV5-1 to TRBJ2-2; D possibly corresponds to TRBD1 (5 bases). Germline CDR1 reads SGHRS; CDR2 reads YFSETQ. Between the trimmed V and J ends, which lost 4 bases and 0 bases, there was a span of 13 bases. The CDR3 has 16 residues. CDR3: CASSTPLGANTGELFF. CDR3 coding DNA: TGCGCCAGCAGCACCCCTCTAGGGGCGAACACCGGGGAGCTGTTTTTT. The full variable domain, in which reference TRBV5-1 and TRBJ2-2 provide the parts outside the CDR3, is KAGVTQTPRYLIKTRGQQVTLSCSPISGHRSVSWYQQTPGQGLQFLFEYFSETQRNKGNFPGRFSGRQFSNSRSEMNVSTLELGDSALYLCASSTPLGANTGELFFGEGSRLTVL.

The rearrangement uses TRBV7-8 and TRBJ2-2; 9 nucleotides line up with TRBD2. The CDR3 totals 16 residues. Germline CDR1 and CDR2: SGHVS and FQNEAQ. The trim removed 1 base at V and 3 bases at J, leaving 3 bases unmatched. The CDR3 spells CASSLGLAGYTGELFF. The DNA for the CDR3 is TGTGCCAGCAGCTTAGGGCTAGCGGGGTACACCGGGGAGCTGTTTTTT.

V gene TRBV14 combines with J gene TRBJ1-2; perhaps TRBD1 as D (5 bases). Germline V lookup: CDR1 SGHDN, CDR2 FVKESK. With 3 bases removed from V and 1 base from J, the gap between germline ends came to 6 bases. The CDR3 loop spans 13 amino acids. The CDR3 sequence: CASSQGLNYGYTF. The CDR3 bases are TGTGCCAGCAGCCAGGGACTTAACTATGGCTACACCTTC.

The chain carries TRBV27 and TRBJ2-5; either TRBD1 or TRBD2 may fit D (5 bases each). This CDR3 spans 13 amino acids. Germline V lookup: CDR1 MNHEY, CDR2 SMNVEV (reference sequence). The V and J ends lost 8 bases and 5 bases respectively, with 15 bases between them. CDR3 bases: TGTGCCAGCGGTCGGGACCCCCGGGAGACCCAGTACTTC. Protein product: CASGRDPRETQYF.

The CDR3 coding sequence is TGTGCCAGCATGAGACAGGACGGCAATCAGCCCCAGCATTTT. It is translated as CASMRQDGNQPQHF. This chain links TRBV6-5 with TRBJ1-5; maybe TRBD1 (6 bases). The germline V and J ends were trimmed by 7 bases and 2 bases, with 12 bases remaining between them. CDR1 is MNHEY, CDR2 SVGAGI, per germline. This CDR3 comprises 14 residues.

The chain uses TRBV6-5 and TRBJ1-2; no reliable D call. This CDR3 spans 12 amino acids. Trimming removed 10 bases from V and 8 bases from J, with 17 bases in between. CDR1 and CDR2 from the germline V gene are MNHEY and SVGAGI. The CDR3 DNA is TGTGCCATCAGGCCCGCTGCCGGGGGCTACACCTTC. It yields the protein CAIRPAAGGYTF.

The chain combines TRBV6-6 with TRBJ1-2; 7 bases line up with TRBD1. Germline-derived CDR1 and CDR2 are MNHNY and SVGAGI (reference sequence). V trimming: 6 bases; J trimming: 8 bases; junction bases outside the gene matches: 9. The CDR3 extends over 13 amino acids. CDR3 sequence (DNA): TGTGCCAGCAGACTTCGACAGGGCCAAGGCTACACCTTC. It yields the protein CASRLRQGQGYTF.

As DNA, the CDR3 is TGTGCCAGCAGCTATCAGGCCCGGTTAACGGACACTGAAGCTTTCTTT. This gives the protein CASSYQARLTDTEAFF. This chain uses TRBV11-1 with TRBJ1-1; D call uncertain. CDR3 length: 16 amino acids. Germline assignment: CDR1 SGHAT and CDR2 FQDESV (reference sequence). Trimming stripped 4 bases from V and 3 bases from J, with 18 bases between.

This chain links TRBV5-1 with TRBJ2-3; tentatively, D is TRBD2 (6 bases). In germline, CDR1 is SGHRS, CDR2 YFSETQ. The CDR3 extends over 15 amino acids. Trimming took 4 bases from V and 1 from J, leaving 13 bases between them. This chain's CDR3 is CASSPGTPRTDTQYF. The CDR3 DNA reads TGCGCCAGCAGCCCCGGGACTCCCCGCACAGATACGCAGTATTTT.

The J gene is TRBJ2-7, the V gene TRBV15, with 8 bases identical to TRBD1. Germline loops: CDR1 LNHNV, CDR2 YYDKDF (reference sequence). V lost 3 bases and J lost 5; bases outside the gene matches: 3. The CDR3 totals 13 residues. The DNA of the CDR3 is TGTGCCACCAGCAGGGACAGGGAGGACGAGCAGTACTTC. Translated: CATSRDREDEQYF.

The J gene is TRBJ2-3, the V gene TRBV9; the D gene is possibly TRBD2 (7 bases). V lost 6 bases and J lost 3, with 17 bases in between. CDR3 length: 15 residues. Germline CDR1 SGDLS, CDR2 YYNGEE. The CDR3 sequence: CASTLGGDLTDTQYF. The CDR3 bases are TGTGCCAGCACCCTAGGGGGGGACTTAACAGATACGCAGTATTTT.

This chain links TRBV7-9 with TRBJ1-2; D is uncertain. CDR3 length equals 11 residues. Germline loops: CDR1 SEHNR, CDR2 FQNEAQ (reference sequence). Trimming left V 6 bases short and J 8 bases short, with 10 bases between. Here the CDR3 DNA reads TGTGCCAGCAGTTCCGCCCGGGGCTACACCTTC. Amino acids: CASSSARGYTF. Based on the CDR3 plus reference TRBV7-9 and TRBJ1-2, the full variable domain is DTGVSQNPRHKITKRGQNVTFRCDPISEHNRLYWYRQTLGQGPEFLTYFQNEAQLEKSRLLSDRFSAERPKGSFSTLEIQRTEQGDSAMYLCASSSARGYTFGSGTRLTVV.

The J gene is TRBJ2-1, the V gene TRBV5-6; 12 nucleotides align to TRBD2. There are 18 residues in the CDR3. The germline V gene has CDR1 SGHDT and CDR2 YYEEEE. J was trimmed by 1 base and V by 0 bases; bases with no gene match: 5. CDR3 sequence: CASSLGLAGDPSYNEQFF. The CDR3 nucleotides read TGTGCCAGCAGCTTGGGACTAGCGGGGGACCCTTCCTACAATGAGCAGTTCTTC.